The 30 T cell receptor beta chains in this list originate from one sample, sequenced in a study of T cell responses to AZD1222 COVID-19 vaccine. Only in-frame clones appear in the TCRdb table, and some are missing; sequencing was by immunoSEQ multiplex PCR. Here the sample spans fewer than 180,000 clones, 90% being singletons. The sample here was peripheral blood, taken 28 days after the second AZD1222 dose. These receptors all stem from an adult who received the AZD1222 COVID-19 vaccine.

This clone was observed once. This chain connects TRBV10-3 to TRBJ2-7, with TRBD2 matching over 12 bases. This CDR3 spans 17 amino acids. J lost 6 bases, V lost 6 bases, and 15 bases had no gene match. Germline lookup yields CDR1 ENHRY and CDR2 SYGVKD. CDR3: CAIREQQGLAGGGEQYF. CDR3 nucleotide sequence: TGTGCCATCAGGGAACAACAGGGGCTAGCGGGAGGGGGCGAGCAGTACTTC.

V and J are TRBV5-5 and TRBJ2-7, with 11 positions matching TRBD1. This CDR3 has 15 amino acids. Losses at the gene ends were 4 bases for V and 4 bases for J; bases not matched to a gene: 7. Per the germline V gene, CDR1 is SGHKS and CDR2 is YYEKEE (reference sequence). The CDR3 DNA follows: TGTGCCAGCAGCAGGACAGGGGGCTATGTTTACGAGCAGTACTTC. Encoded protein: CASSRTGGYVYEQYF.

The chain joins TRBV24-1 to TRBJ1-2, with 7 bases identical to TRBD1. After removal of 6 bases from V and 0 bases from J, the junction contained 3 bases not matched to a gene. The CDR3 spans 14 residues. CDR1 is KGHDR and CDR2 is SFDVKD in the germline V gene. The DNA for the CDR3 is TGTGCCACCAGTACAGGGGATACTAACTATGGCTACACCTTC. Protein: CATSTGDTNYGYTF.

The CDR3: CASSQGGQYNEQFF. CDR3 nucleotide sequence: TGTGCCAGCAGCCAAGGGGGACAATACAATGAGCAGTTCTTC. The rearrangement uses TRBV3-1 (or the pseudogene TRBV3-2) and TRBJ2-1; D perhaps matches TRBD1 (6 bases). The germline CDR1 and CDR2 sequences are LGHDT and YNNKEL (reference sequence). V lost 1 base and J 4 bases, leaving 8 bases between the germline ends. The CDR3 runs to 14 residues.

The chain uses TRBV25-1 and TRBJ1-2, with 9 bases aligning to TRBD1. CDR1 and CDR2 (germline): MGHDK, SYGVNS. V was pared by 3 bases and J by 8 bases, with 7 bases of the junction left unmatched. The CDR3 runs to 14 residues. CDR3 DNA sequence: TGTGCCAGCAGTGACCGGACAGGGGAGGTAGGCTACACCTTC. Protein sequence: CASSDRTGEVGYTF.

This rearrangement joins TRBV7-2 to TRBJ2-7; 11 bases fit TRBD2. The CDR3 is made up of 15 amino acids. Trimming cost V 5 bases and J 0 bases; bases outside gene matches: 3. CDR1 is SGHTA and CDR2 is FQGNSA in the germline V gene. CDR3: CASSPTSGNSYEQYF. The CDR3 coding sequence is TGTGCCAGCAGCCCGACTAGCGGGAACTCCTACGAGCAGTACTTC.

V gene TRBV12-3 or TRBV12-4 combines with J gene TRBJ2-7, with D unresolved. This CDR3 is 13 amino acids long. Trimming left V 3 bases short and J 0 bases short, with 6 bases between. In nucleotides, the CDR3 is TGTGCCAGCAGTTTTGATGTCTCCTACGAGCAGTACTTC. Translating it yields CASSFDVSYEQYF.

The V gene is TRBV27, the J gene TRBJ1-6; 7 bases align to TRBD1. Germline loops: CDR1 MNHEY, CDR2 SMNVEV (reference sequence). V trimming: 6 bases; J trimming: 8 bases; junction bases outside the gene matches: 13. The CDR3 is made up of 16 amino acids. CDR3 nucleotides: TGTGCCAGCAGCATGACCTTAGGACAGGTTTATTCACCCCTCCACTTT. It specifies CASSMTLGQVYSPLHF.

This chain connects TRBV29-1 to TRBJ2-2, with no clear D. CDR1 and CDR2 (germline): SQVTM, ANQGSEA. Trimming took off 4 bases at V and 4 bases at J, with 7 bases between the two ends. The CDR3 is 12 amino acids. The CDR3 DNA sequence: TGCAGCGTTGTTTACTTCACCGGGGAGCTGTTTTTT. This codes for CSVVYFTGELFF.

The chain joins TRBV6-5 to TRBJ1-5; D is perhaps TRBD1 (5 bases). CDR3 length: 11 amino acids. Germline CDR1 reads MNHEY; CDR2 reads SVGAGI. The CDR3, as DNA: TGTGCTGCTGGGGGATCTCAGCCCCAGCATTTT. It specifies CAAGGSQPQHF.

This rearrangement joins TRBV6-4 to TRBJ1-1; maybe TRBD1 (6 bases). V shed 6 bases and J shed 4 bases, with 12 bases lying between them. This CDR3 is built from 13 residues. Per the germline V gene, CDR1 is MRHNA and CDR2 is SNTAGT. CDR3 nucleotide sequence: TGTGCCAGCAGGAGGGGGAGTTCCACTGAAGCTTTCTTT. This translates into CASRRGSSTEAFF.

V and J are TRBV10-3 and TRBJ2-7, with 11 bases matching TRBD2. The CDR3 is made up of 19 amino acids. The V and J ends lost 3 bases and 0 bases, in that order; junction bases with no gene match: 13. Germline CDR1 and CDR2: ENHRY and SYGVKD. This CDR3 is CAISEIPLAGVPSSYEQYF. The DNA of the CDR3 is TGTGCCATCAGTGAAATCCCACTAGCGGGAGTACCGAGCTCCTACGAGCAGTACTTC.

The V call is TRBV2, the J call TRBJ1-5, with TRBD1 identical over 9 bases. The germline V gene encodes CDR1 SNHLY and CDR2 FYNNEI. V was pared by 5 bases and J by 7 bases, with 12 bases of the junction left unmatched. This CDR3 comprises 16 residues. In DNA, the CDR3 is TGTGCCAGCAGTTATCCGGGACAGGGAAGTCGACAGCCCCAGCATTTT. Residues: CASSYPGQGSRQPQHF.

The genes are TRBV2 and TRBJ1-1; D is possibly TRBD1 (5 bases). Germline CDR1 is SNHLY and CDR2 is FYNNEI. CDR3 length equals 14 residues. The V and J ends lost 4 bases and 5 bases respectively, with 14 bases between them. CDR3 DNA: TGTGCCAGCAGTGTGGGGGAGGGGAATACTGAAGCTTTCTTT. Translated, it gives CASSVGEGNTEAFF.

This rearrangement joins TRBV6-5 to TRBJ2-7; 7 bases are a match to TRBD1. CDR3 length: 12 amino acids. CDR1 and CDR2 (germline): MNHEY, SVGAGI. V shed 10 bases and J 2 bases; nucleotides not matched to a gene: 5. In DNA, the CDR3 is TGTGCCACCCGGGACAGTCCCTACGAGCAGTACTTC. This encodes CATRDSPYEQYF.

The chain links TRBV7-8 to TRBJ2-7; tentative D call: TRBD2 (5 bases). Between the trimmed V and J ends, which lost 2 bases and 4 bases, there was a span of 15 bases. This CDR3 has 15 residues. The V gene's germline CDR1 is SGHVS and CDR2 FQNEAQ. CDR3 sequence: CASSLREPEFYEQYF. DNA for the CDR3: TGTGCCAGCAGCTTACGGGAACCTGAATTTTACGAGCAGTACTTC.

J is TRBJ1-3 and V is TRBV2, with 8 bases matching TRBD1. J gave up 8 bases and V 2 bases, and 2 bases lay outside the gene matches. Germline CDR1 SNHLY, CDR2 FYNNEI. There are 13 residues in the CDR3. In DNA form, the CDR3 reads TGTGCCAGCAGTGAATACAGGGGGGACACCATATATTTT. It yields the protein CASSEYRGDTIYF.

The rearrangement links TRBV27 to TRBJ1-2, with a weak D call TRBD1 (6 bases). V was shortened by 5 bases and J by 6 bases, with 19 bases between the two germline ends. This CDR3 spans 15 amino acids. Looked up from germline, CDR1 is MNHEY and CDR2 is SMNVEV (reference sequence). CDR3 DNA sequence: TGTGCCAGCAGTCTCTTCGGGGGGCGCGTGGATGGCTACACCTTC. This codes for CASSLFGGRVDGYTF.

The CDR3 DNA is TGTGCCAGTCATCCGACTAGCGGGATGAGCTCCTACAATGAGCAGTTCTTC. Its translation: CASHPTSGMSSYNEQFF. The chain couples TRBV19 to TRBJ2-1; 11 nucleotides match TRBD2. V trimming: 8 bases; J trimming: 0 bases; junction bases outside the gene matches: 9. The germline V gene has CDR1 LNHDA and CDR2 SQIVND (reference sequence). This CDR3 is built from 17 residues.

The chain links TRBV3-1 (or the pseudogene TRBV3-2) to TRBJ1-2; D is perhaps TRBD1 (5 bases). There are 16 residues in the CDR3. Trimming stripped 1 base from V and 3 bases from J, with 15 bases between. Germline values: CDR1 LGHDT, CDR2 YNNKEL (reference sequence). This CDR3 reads CASSQVFRDLDYGYTF. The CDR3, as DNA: TGTGCCAGCAGCCAAGTATTCAGGGATTTGGACTATGGCTACACCTTC.

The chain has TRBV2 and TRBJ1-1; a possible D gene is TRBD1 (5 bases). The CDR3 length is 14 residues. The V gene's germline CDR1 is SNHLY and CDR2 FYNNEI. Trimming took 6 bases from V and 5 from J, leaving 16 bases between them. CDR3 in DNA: TGTGCCAGCAGCACCAGGGCTTTCGAAACTGAAGCTTTCTTT. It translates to CASSTRAFETEAFF.

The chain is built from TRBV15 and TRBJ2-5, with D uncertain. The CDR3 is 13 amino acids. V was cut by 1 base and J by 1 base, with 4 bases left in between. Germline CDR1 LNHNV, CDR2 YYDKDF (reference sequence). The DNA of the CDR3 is TGTGCCACCAGCAGAGGTTCCCAAGAGACCCAGTACTTC. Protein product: CATSRGSQETQYF.

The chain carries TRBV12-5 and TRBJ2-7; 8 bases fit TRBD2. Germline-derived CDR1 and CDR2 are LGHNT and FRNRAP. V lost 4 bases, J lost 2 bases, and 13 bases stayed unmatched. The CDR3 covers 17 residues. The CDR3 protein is CASGSTFQRETPYEQYF. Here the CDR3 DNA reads TGTGCTAGTGGTTCCACATTCCAGCGGGAGACCCCCTACGAGCAGTACTTC.

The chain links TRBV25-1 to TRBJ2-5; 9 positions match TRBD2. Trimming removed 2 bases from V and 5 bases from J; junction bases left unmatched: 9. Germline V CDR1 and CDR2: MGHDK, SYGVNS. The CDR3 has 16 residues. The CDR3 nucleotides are TGTGCCAGCAGTGAAGCTAGCGGGGTACATCGGGAGACCCAGTACTTC. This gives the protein CASSEASGVHRETQYF.

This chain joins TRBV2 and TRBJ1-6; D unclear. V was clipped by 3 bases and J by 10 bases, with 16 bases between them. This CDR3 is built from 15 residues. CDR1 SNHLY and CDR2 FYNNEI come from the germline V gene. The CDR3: CASSDSTVGMSPLHF. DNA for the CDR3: TGTGCCAGCAGTGATAGTACAGTCGGTATGTCACCCCTCCACTTT.

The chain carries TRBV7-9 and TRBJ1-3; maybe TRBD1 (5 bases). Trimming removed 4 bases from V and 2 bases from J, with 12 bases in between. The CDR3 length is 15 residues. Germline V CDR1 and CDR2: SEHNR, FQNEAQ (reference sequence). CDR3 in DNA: TGTGCCAGCAGCTCCAGGGAGGAAACTGGAAACACCATATATTTT. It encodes CASSSREETGNTIYF.

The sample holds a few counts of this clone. CDR3 nucleotides: TGTGCCAGCAGCCCAGAAACAGACCTATCGTCTTACGAGCAGTACTTC. It specifies CASSPETDLSSYEQYF. This chain uses TRBV5-8 with TRBJ2-7; no definite D call. This CDR3 region has 16 residues. CDR1 is SGHTS, CDR2 YDEGEE, per germline. V was cut by 4 bases and J by 4 bases, with 21 bases left in between.

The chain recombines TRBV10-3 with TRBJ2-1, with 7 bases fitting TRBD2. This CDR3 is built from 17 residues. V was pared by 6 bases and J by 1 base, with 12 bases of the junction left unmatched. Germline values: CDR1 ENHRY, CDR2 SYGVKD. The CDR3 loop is CAISSPSSGLSYNEQFF. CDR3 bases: TGTGCCATCAGCTCCCCTTCTAGCGGACTATCCTACAATGAGCAGTTCTTC.

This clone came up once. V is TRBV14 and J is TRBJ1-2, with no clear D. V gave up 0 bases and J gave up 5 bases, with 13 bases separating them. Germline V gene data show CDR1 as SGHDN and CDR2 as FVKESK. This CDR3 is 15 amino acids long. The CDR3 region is CASSQEGAGLYGYTF. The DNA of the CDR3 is TGTGCCAGCAGCCAAGAGGGAGCGGGCCTTTATGGCTACACCTTC.

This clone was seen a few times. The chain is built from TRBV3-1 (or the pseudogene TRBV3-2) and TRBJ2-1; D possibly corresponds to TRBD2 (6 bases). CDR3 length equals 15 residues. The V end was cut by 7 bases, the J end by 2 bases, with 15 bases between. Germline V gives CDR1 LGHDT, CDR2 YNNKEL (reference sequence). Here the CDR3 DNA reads TGTGCCAGCACCAAAAGGACGGGGGCCTACAATGAGCAGTTCTTC. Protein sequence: CASTKRTGAYNEQFF.